The 22 T cell receptor beta chains below were found in one sample sequenced in a study of OX40 agonist ivuxolimab in advanced cancers. Assay used: immunoSEQ multiplex PCR; TCRdb lists only in-frame clones, some missing. Among 90,000 to 120,000 clones listed, 75% to 95% were seen once. Material: CD4+ or CD8+ T cells sorted from blood, obtained in a trial of the OX40 agonist ivuxolimab. The receptor set was obtained from an adult with an advanced solid tumor such as melanoma, head and neck, liver or kidney cancer.

J is TRBJ1-2 and V is TRBV4-2; 9 positions agree with TRBD1. The germline CDR1 and CDR2 sequences are LGHNA and YNFKEQ. The CDR3 is 15 residues long. The V and J ends lost 1 base and 2 bases, in that order; junction bases with no gene match: 2. CDR3 loop: CASSQGGTGNYGYTF. CDR3 nucleotides: TGTGCCAGCAGCCAAGGTGGGACAGGGAACTATGGCTACACCTTC.

This clone was detected only once. This chain uses TRBV10-3 with TRBJ2-1, with D possibly TRBD2 on 5 matching bases. The germline V gene encodes CDR1 ENHRY and CDR2 SYGVKD. V was clipped by 9 bases and J by 5 bases, with 11 bases between them. The CDR3 is 12 amino acids. The CDR3 region has the DNA TGTGCCATGGGGTCTAGCAACAATGAGCAGTTCTTC. This sequence encodes CAMGSSNNEQFF.

The chain has TRBV28 and TRBJ1-1; 11 positions match TRBD1. The germline V gene encodes CDR1 MDHEN and CDR2 SYDVKM. V lost 2 bases, J lost 11 bases, and 10 bases stayed unmatched. The CDR3 contains 15 residues. The CDR3 nucleotides read TGTGCCAGCAGTTTAGCTGGGACAGGGGGAAAACTTGCTTTCTTT. Residues: CASSLAGTGGKLAFF.

The V gene is TRBV6-5, the J gene TRBJ2-5; a weak D match, TRBD1 (6 bases). CDR3 size: 15 residues. Trimming took 5 bases from V and 5 from J, leaving 18 bases between them. CDR1 and CDR2 (germline): MNHEY, SVGAGI. CDR3 bases: TGTGCCAGCAGTCTCACAGGGTGGGGAGAGGAGACCCAGTACTTC. Amino acid sequence: CASSLTGWGEETQYF.

The chain links TRBV18 to TRBJ1-2; 10 positions match TRBD1. This CDR3 has 15 amino acids. V was pared by 3 bases and J by 3 bases, with 4 bases of the junction left unmatched. Germline V CDR1 and CDR2: KGHSH, LQKENI. The CDR3 loop reads CASSPGQGNYYGYTF. For the CDR3, the DNA is TGTGCCAGCTCACCGGGACAGGGGAACTACTATGGCTACACCTTC.

This chain links TRBV2 with TRBJ1-3; D call uncertain. Per germline, CDR1 SNHLY and CDR2 FYNNEI. This CDR3 is 12 amino acids long. Trimming removed 6 bases at V and 4 bases at J, with 7 bases between. The CDR3 nucleotides are TGTGCCAGCAGACAGAACGGAAACACCATATATTTT. Its translation: CASRQNGNTIYF.

The chain has TRBV29-1 and TRBJ1-2, with a tentative D call TRBD1 (6 bases). V was trimmed by 5 bases and J by 6 bases, leaving 10 bases between them. CDR3 size: 11 residues. Germline V gene data show CDR1 as SQVTM and CDR2 as ANQGSEA. The CDR3 loop is CSVWAGDGYTF. The CDR3 DNA is TGCAGCGTTTGGGCAGGGGATGGCTACACCTTC. Full variable domain (rest looked up from reference TRBV29-1 and TRBJ1-2): SAVISQKPSRDICQRGTSLTIQCQVDSQVTMMFWYRQQPGQSLTLIATANQGSEATYESGFVIDKFPISRPNLTFSTLTVSNMSPEDSSIYLCSVWAGDGYTFGSGTRLTVV.

The rearrangement joins TRBV5-6 to TRBJ2-7; 11 nucleotides match TRBD1. The CDR3 is 16 residues long. CDR1 SGHDT and CDR2 YYEEEE come from the germline V gene. V dropped 3 bases and J dropped 1; count of bases not matched to a gene: 6. In DNA form, the CDR3 reads TGTGCCAGCAGCTCACCGGGACAGGGGGTTTCCTACGAGCAGTACTTC. Translation: CASSSPGQGVSYEQYF.

The chain links TRBV2 to TRBJ1-3; no clear D gene. Germline CDR1 reads SNHLY; CDR2 reads FYNNEI. There are 14 residues in the CDR3. With 5 bases removed from V and 0 bases from J, the gap between germline ends came to 8 bases. CDR3 sequence (DNA): TGTGCCAGCAGTCTGGTTATCTCTGGAAACACCATATATTTT. As protein: CASSLVISGNTIYF.

This clone was seen once. The chain carries TRBV19 and TRBJ2-5, with 7 nucleotides matching TRBD1. The germline CDR1 and CDR2 sequences are LNHDA and SQIVND (reference sequence). The CDR3 is made up of 14 amino acids. V lost 4 bases and J lost 4; bases outside the gene matches: 6. The CDR3 DNA reads TGTGCCAGTAGTAGCCGACAGGGACCAGAGACCCAGTACTTC. Protein sequence: CASSSRQGPETQYF.

This sequence joins TRBV30 and TRBJ1-4, with 9 bases lining up with TRBD1. Germline V gives CDR1 GTSNPN, CDR2 SVGIG (reference sequence). Unmatched junction bases numbered 12, after V lost 5 bases and J lost 8 bases. This CDR3 is 15 amino acids long. Written as DNA, the CDR3 is TGTGCCTGGGTCAGGGGGGACAGGGCGGACGAAAAACTGTTTTTT. Translation: CAWVRGDRADEKLFF.

CDR3 protein: CASISDTDNEQFF. For the CDR3, the DNA is TGTGCCAGTATCTCGGACACTGACAATGAGCAGTTCTTC. The V gene is TRBV19, the J gene TRBJ2-1; the D gene is possibly TRBD1 (5 bases). Germline V gives CDR1 LNHDA, CDR2 SQIVND (reference sequence). Trimming took off 7 bases at V and 5 bases at J, with 12 bases between the two ends. The CDR3 runs 13 residues. The full variable domain, its missing parts supplied by reference TRBV19 and TRBJ2-1, is DGGITQSPKYLFRKEGQNVTLSCEQNLNHDAMYWYRQDPGQGLRLIYYSQIVNDFQKGDIAEGYSVSREKKESFPLTVTSAQKNPTAFYLCASISDTDNEQFFGPGTRLTVL.

The rearrangement links TRBV19 to TRBJ2-3; 8 nucleotides match TRBD1. Germline V gives CDR1 LNHDA, CDR2 SQIVND (reference sequence). Trimming removed 3 bases from V and 6 bases from J; junction bases left unmatched: 8. This CDR3 region has 15 residues. The CDR3 region is CASSIGAGGLDTQYF. CDR3 in DNA: TGTGCCAGTAGTATCGGGGCAGGGGGCTTGGATACGCAGTATTTT.

The table lists this clone with a few counts. V and J are TRBV7-6 and TRBJ1-5; maybe TRBD1 (6 bases). Germline assignment: CDR1 SGHVS and CDR2 FNYEAQ. V was clipped by 4 bases and J by 9 bases, with 10 bases between them. CDR3 length equals 12 residues. In nucleotides, the CDR3 is TGTGCCAGCAGCTACCAACAGGGGCCCCAGCATTTT. Protein product: CASSYQQGPQHF.

The chain employs TRBV29-1 and TRBJ2-1; 9 nucleotides agree with TRBD1. Germline V lookup: CDR1 SQVTM, CDR2 ANQGSEA. The CDR3 contains 11 residues. The CDR3 DNA follows: TGCAGTGCGGACAGGGGCAATGAGCAGTTCTTC. The encoded protein is CSADRGNEQFF.

V gene TRBV6-5 combines with J gene TRBJ2-7; TRBD1 agrees at 10 bases. Germline CDR1 reads MNHEY; CDR2 reads SVGAGI. This CDR3 spans 13 amino acids. Unmatched junction bases numbered 7, after V lost 7 bases and J lost 7 bases. The DNA of the CDR3 is TGTGCCAGCACCCGGGGACAGGGGTGGGAGCAGTACTTC. Protein: CASTRGQGWEQYF.

This chain joins TRBV6-1 and TRBJ2-5; 7 bases fit TRBD2. Germline CDR1 and CDR2: MNHNS and SASEGT. This CDR3 is 14 amino acids long. The J segment lost 3 bases and the V segment lost 6 bases, leaving 7 bases of the junction unmatched. This CDR3 reads CASSPAAGEETQYF. The CDR3 DNA reads TGTGCCAGCAGCCCCGCGGCGGGGGAAGAGACCCAGTACTTC.

V usage is TRBV27 and J usage is TRBJ2-2; D possibly corresponds to TRBD2 (6 bases). Looked up from germline, CDR1 is MNHEY and CDR2 is SMNVEV (reference sequence). V was clipped by 6 bases and J by 6 bases, with 23 bases between them. The CDR3 loop spans 17 amino acids. The CDR3 nucleotides are TGTGCCAGCAGCCGTACCTCGTTCGGGAGTGGTTCCGGGGAGCTGTTTTTT. Translated: CASSRTSFGSGSGELFF.

The chain joins TRBV7-9 to TRBJ2-7; 8 positions match TRBD2. This CDR3 spans 13 amino acids. Germline trimming cut 4 bases from V and 2 bases from J; bases unmatched to any gene: 1. CDR1 SEHNR and CDR2 FQNEAQ come from the germline V gene (reference sequence). The CDR3 region has the DNA TGTGCCAGCAGCTCGGGGGGGGCCTACGAGCAGTACTTC. Amino acid sequence: CASSSGGAYEQYF.

This chain links TRBV7-9 with TRBJ2-7; 8 bases map to TRBD1. Germline values: CDR1 SEHNR, CDR2 FQNEAQ (reference sequence). J was trimmed by 1 base and V by 7 bases; bases with no gene match: 6. CDR3 size: 14 residues. CDR3 amino acids: CASTLDRASYEQYF. CDR3 in DNA: TGTGCCAGCACCCTGGACAGGGCTTCCTACGAGCAGTACTTC.

The chain is built from TRBV27 and TRBJ2-1, with D tentatively TRBD1 or TRBD2 (5 bases each). Germline V gene sequence: CDR1 MNHEY, CDR2 SMNVEV (reference sequence). The CDR3 spans 14 residues. Trimming left V 5 bases short and J 8 bases short, with 16 bases between. The CDR3 here is CASSPLGTKDEQFF. The CDR3 DNA sequence: TGTGCCAGCAGTCCCTTAGGGACGAAGGATGAGCAGTTCTTC.

This chain connects TRBV27 to TRBJ2-2; TRBD1 is a possible D gene (6 bases). This CDR3 has 14 amino acids. Germline values: CDR1 MNHEY, CDR2 SMNVEV (reference sequence). Trimming took off 2 bases at V and 6 bases at J, with 10 bases between the two ends. The CDR3 here is CASSLTGIPGELFF. The CDR3 coding sequence is TGTGCCAGCAGTTTAACAGGGATCCCCGGGGAGCTGTTTTTT.